These 6 T cell receptor beta chains were sequenced from one sample in a study of metastatic and nonmetastatic thyroid tumors. No treatment of any kind had been given to any patient before thyroid surgery. TCRdb re-called the PCR reads via MiXCR. This sample has roughly 59,000 clones, with around 15% found just once. Sequenced material: blood. The receptors come from a male donor with papillary thyroid cancer or a benign thyroid nodule (not recorded which). Some clones in this sample may be carry-over from other donors' samples.

The table lists this clone with a few counts. This may stem from a read error, because a much larger clone lies one nucleotide away. The rearrangement joins TRBV6-4 to TRBJ2-6; TRBD1 matches 9 bases. The CDR3 totals 17 residues. CDR1 is MRHNA and CDR2 is SNTAGT in the germline V gene. The CDR3 region has the DNA TGTGCCAGCAGTGGTGGGGACAGGGCTGCTGGGGCCAACGTCCCGACTTTC. Translated: CASSGGDRAAGANVPTF.

As for this clone: Given a much more abundant clone one base away, this may be a read error. This chain uses TRBV28 with TRBJ2-1; the match to TRBD2 covers 11 bases. Per germline, CDR1 MDHEN and CDR2 SYDVKM. There are 15 residues in the CDR3. V shed 5 bases, J shed 8 bases, and the junction held 8 bases outside the gene matches. The CDR3 spells CASSPELAGAYEQFF. CDR3 DNA: TGTGCCAGCAGTCCGGAACTAGCGGGAGCGTATGAGCAGTTCTTC. The full variable domain, completed using reference TRBV28 and TRBJ2-1, is DVKVTQSSRYLVKRTGEKVFLECVQDMDHENMFWYRQDPGLGLRLIYFSYDVKMKEKGDIPEGYSVSREKKERFSLILESASTNQTSMYLCASSPELAGAYEQFFGPGTRLTVL.

In this sample, this clone turned up many times. CDR3 sequence reads: CASSLSTYNEQFF. The DNA of the CDR3 is TGTGCCAGCAGTTTATCTACCTACAATGAGCAGTTCTTC. The chain uses TRBV27 and TRBJ2-1; D ambiguous. CDR1 and CDR2 from the germline V gene are MNHEY and SMNVEV (reference sequence). The CDR3 covers 13 residues. V lost 0 bases and J 2 bases, leaving 2 bases between the germline ends.

This clone has at least ten counts. The genes are TRBV14 and TRBJ2-1; possible D gene TRBD2, 6 bases. V lost 1 base, J lost 4 bases, and 17 bases lay in between. The V gene's germline CDR1 is SGHDN and CDR2 FVKESK. The CDR3 has 17 residues. The CDR3 sequence: CASSQAGGGRWYNEQFF. In nucleotides, the CDR3 is TGTGCCAGCAGCCAAGCAGGAGGAGGGCGTTGGTACAATGAGCAGTTCTTC.

In its sample, this clone was seen many times. V is TRBV9 and J is TRBJ1-2; D might be TRBD1 (5 bases). V was shortened by 6 bases and J by 7 bases, with 16 bases between the two germline ends. Germline CDR1 SGDLS, CDR2 YYNGEE. This CDR3 is 13 amino acids long. The DNA for the CDR3 is TGTGCCAGCAATCGTGGGGACGTAGGTGGCTACACCTTC. Encoded protein: CASNRGDVGGYTF.

This clone was seen repeatedly, ten times or more. Other DNA sequences in the same sample also yield this CDR3. The CDR3 coding sequence is TGCGCCAGCAGCTTGGGCCCTAGGAATCAGCCCCAGCATTTT. It translates to CASSLGPRNQPQHF. The chain joins TRBV5-1 to TRBJ1-5; D uncertain. V was clipped by 0 bases and J by 4 bases, with 8 bases between them. CDR3 length equals 14 residues. Germline values: CDR1 SGHRS, CDR2 YFSETQ.